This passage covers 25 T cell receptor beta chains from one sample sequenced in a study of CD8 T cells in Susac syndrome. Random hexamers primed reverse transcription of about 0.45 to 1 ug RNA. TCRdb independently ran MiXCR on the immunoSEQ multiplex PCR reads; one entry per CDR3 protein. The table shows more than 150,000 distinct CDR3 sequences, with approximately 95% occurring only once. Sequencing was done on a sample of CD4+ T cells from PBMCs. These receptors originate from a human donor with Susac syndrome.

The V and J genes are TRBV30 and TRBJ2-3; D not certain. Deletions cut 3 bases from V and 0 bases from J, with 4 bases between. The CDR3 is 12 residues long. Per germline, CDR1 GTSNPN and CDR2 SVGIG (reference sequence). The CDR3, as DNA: TGTGCCTGGAGGGGCAGCACAGATACGCAGTATTTT. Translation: CAWRGSTDTQYF.

CDR3 region: CASSYLGDSVNGYTF. As DNA, the CDR3 is TGTGCCAGCAGTTACTTAGGGGATAGCGTCAATGGCTACACCTTC. The chain carries TRBV6-5 and TRBJ1-2; possible D gene TRBD1, 5 bases. This CDR3 spans 15 amino acids. The V gene's germline CDR1 is MNHEY and CDR2 SVGAGI. V lost 1 base and J lost 6, with 15 bases in between.

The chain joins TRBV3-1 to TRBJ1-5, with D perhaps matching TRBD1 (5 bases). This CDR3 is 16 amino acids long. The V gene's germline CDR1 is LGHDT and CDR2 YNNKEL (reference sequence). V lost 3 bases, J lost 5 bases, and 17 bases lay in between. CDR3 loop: CASSQGLNRSDQPQHF. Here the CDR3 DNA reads TGTGCCAGCAGCCAGGGACTGAACAGGTCAGATCAGCCCCAGCATTTT.

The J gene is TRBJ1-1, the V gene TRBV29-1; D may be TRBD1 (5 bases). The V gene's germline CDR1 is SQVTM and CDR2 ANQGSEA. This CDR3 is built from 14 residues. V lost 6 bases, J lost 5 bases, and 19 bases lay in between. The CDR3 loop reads CSVQARGWGTEAFF. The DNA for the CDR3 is TGCAGCGTCCAAGCAAGGGGCTGGGGTACTGAAGCTTTCTTT.

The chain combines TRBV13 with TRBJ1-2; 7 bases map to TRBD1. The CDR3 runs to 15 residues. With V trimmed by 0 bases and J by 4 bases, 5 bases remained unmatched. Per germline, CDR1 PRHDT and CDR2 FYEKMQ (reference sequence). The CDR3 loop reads CASSLGGQSFYGYTF. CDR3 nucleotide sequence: TGTGCCAGCAGCTTAGGGGGACAGTCTTTCTATGGCTACACCTTC.

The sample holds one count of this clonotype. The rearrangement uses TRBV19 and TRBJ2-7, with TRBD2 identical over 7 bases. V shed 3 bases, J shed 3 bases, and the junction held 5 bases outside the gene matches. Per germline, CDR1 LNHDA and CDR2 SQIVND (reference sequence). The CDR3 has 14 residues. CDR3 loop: CASSIGGSYYEQYF. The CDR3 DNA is TGTGCCAGTAGTATCGGGGGGTCCTACTACGAGCAGTACTTC.

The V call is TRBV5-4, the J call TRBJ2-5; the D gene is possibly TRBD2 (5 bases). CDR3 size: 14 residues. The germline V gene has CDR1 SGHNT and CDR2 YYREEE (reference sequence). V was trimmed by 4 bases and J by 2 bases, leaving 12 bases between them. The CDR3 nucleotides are TGTGCCAGCAGCCTTAGAGGGAGACAAGAGACCCAGTACTTC. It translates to CASSLRGRQETQYF.

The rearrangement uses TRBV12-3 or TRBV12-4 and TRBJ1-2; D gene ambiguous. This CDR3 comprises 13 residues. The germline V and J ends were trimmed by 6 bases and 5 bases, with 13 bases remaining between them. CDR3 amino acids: CASRPGYLYGYTF. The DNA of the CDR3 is TGTGCCAGCAGACCGGGATACCTGTATGGCTACACCTTC.

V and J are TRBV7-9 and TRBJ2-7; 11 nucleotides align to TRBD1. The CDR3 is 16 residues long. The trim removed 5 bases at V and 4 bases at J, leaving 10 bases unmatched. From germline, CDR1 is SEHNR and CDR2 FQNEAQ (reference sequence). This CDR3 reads CASSLQPGQGEYEQYF. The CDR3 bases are TGTGCCAGCAGCCTTCAGCCGGGACAGGGGGAGTACGAGCAGTACTTC.

Here the CDR3 reads CASSQDSQGFYEQYF. DNA of the CDR3: TGCGCCAGCAGCCAAGATTCGCAGGGGTTCTACGAGCAGTACTTC. The chain recombines TRBV4-1 with TRBJ2-7, with D possibly being TRBD1 (6 bases). Deletions cut 0 bases from V and 3 bases from J, with 12 bases between. The CDR3 consists of 15 residues. Germline values: CDR1 MGHRA, CDR2 YSYEKL.

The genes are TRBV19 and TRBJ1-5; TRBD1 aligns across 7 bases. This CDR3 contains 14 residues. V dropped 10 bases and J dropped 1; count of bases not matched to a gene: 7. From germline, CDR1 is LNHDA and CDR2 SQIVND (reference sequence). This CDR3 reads CATSGDSSNQPQHF. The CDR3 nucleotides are TGTGCCACCTCTGGGGACAGCAGCAATCAGCCCCAGCATTTT.

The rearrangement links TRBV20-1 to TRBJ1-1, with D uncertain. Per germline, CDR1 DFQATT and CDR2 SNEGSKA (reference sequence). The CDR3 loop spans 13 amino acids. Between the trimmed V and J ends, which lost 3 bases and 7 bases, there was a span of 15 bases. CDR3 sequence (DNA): TGCAGTGCTAGGGGTTGGCCGATGAGTGAAGCTTTCTTT. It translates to CSARGWPMSEAFF.

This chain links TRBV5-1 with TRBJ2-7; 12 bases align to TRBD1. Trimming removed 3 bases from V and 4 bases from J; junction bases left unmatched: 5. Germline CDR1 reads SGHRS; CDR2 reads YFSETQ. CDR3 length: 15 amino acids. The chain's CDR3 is CASSSTGQGAYEQYF. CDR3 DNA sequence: TGCGCCAGCAGCTCGACGGGACAGGGGGCTTACGAGCAGTACTTC.

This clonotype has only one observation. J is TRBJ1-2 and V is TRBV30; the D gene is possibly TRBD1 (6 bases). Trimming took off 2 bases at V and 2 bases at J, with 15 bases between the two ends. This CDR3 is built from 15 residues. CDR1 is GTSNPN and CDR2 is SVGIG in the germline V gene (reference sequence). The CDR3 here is CAWSKTGSTNYGYTF. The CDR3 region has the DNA TGTGCCTGGAGTAAAACAGGGTCGACCAACTATGGCTACACCTTC.

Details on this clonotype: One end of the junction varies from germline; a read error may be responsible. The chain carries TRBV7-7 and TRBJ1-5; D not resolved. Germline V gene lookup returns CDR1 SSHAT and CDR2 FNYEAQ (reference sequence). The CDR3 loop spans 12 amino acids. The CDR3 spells CASSSVNQPQHF. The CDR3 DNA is TGTGCTAGCAGCTCGGTCAATCAGCCCCAGCATTTT.

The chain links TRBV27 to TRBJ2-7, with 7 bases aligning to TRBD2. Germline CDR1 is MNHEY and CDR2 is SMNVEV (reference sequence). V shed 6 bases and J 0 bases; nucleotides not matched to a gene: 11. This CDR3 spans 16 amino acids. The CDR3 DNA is TGTGCCAGCAGCCCGTCCGGGGGGAGGAGCTCCTACGAGCAGTACTTC. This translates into CASSPSGGRSSYEQYF.

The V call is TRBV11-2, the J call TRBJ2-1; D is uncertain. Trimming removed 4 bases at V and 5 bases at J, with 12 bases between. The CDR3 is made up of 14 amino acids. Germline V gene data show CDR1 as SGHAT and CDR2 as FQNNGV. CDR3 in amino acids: CASSSVDSNNEQFF. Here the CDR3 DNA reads TGTGCCAGCAGCTCTGTCGACTCGAACAATGAGCAGTTCTTC.

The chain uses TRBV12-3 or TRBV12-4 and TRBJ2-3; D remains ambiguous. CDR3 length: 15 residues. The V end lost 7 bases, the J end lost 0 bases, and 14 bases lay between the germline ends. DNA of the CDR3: TGTGCCAGCAACCCGAGACCCTCTAGCACAGATACGCAGTATTTT. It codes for CASNPRPSSTDTQYF.

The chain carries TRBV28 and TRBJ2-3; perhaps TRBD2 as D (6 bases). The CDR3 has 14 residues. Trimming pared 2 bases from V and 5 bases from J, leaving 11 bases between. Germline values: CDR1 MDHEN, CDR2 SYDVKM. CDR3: CASSLPGVVDTQYF. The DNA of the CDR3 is TGTGCCAGCAGTTTACCGGGGGTCGTAGATACGCAGTATTTT.

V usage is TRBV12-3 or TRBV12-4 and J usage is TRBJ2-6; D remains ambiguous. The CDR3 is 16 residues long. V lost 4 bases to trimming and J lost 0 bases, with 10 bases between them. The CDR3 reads CASSSLVGSGANVLTF. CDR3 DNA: TGTGCCAGCAGTTCATTAGTGGGCTCTGGGGCCAACGTCCTGACTTTC.

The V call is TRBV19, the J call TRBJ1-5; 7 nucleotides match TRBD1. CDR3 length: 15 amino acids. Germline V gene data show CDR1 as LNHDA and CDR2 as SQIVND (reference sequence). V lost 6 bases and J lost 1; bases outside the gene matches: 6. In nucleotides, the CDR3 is TGTGCCAGTAGCCTCCGCAGGGGGAGCAATCAGCCCCAGCATTTT. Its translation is CASSLRRGSNQPQHF. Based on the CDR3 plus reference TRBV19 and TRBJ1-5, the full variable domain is DGGITQSPKYLFRKEGQNVTLSCEQNLNHDAMYWYRQDPGQGLRLIYYSQIVNDFQKGDIAEGYSVSREKKESFPLTVTSAQKNPTAFYLCASSLRRGSNQPQHFGDGTRLSIL.

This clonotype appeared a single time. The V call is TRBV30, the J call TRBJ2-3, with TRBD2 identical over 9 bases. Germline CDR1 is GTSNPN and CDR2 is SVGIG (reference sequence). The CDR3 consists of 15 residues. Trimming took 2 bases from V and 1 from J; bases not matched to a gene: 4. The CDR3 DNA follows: TGTGCCTGGAGTTCTAGCGGGGATCGCACAGATACGCAGTATTTT. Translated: CAWSSSGDRTDTQYF.

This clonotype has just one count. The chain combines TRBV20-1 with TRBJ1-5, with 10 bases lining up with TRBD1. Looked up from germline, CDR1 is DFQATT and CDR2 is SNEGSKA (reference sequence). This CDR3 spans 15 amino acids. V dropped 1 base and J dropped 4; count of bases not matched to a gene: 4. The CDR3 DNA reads TGCAGTGCTAGAGTCAGGGGACAGGGGAATCAGCCCCAGCATTTT. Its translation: CSARVRGQGNQPQHF.

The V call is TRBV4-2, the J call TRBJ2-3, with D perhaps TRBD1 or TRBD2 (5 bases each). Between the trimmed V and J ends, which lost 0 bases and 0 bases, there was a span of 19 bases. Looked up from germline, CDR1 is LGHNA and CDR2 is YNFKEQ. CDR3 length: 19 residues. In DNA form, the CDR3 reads TGTGCCAGCAGCCAAGATCTGGCCGGCGAGGGGCCTAGCACAGATACGCAGTATTTT. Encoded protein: CASSQDLAGEGPSTDTQYF.

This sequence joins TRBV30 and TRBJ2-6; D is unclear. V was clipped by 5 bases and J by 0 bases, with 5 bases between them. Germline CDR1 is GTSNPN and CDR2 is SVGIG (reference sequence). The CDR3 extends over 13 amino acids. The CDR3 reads CAWAISGANVLTF. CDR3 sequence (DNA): TGTGCCTGGGCCATCTCTGGGGCCAACGTCCTGACTTTC.